Included here is one TCR beta chain sequence, with context. Its antigen is unknown. Per-base quality was not reported, and no clone a single base away is much larger than it. These data come from a study of technical replicates of blood from a few donors (dated by TCRdb to 2016 to 2017). CDR1 and CDR2 are read off the germline V gene as MDHEN and SYDVKM. The CDR3 runs 14 amino acids, cysteine and phenylalanine included. Of the read, only the CDR3 DNA is kept; its 42 bases are in frame from base 1. V is reduced by 6 bases and J by 7 bases, leaving a spacing of 16 bases between them. The receptor library was made with the immunoSEQ multiplex PCR assay. What TCRdb holds here is the immuneACCESS table cut down to in-frame rearrangements. Part of the clones is not present; checked against another copy, under half of the missing clones reflect an unresolved V gene, and the others are unexplained. This sample gives 85,000 to 100,000 clones in total; roughly 96% of them show up just once. The ten largest clones take up roughly 0.2% of the sample.

Sequencing input: T cells isolated from PBMCs. The V and J genes are TRBV28 and TRBJ1-5; no D segment can be confidently identified. The clonotype originates from a human donor in good health. The CDR3 protein is CASSHERVGQPQHF. The DNA sequence is TGTGCCAGCAGCCACGAGCGTGTAGGACAGCCCCAGCATTTT.